The 14 T cell receptor beta chains below were found in one sample sequenced in a study of blood T cell repertoires in COVID-19. Some clones are missing from TCRdb's copy, which holds only in-frame ones; the method was immunoSEQ multiplex PCR. The sample consists of more than 85,000 clones, 85% to 90% of them appearing once. The material sequenced was peripheral blood. Receptor source: a human donor in a cohort sampled during active COVID-19.

The CDR3 nucleotides are TGTGCCAGCCTAACGGACAGCTCCTACGAGCAGTACTTC. It translates to CASLTDSSYEQYF. The V gene is TRBV9, the J gene TRBJ2-7; weak D call: TRBD1 (6 bases). V shed 7 bases and J shed 0 bases, with 11 bases lying between them. Per germline, CDR1 SGDLS and CDR2 YYNGEE. The CDR3 spans 13 residues.

V usage is TRBV12-3 or TRBV12-4 and J usage is TRBJ1-2; possible D gene TRBD1, 5 bases. V shed 6 bases and J shed 5 bases, with 10 bases lying between them. This CDR3 is built from 12 residues. The CDR3, as DNA: TGTGCCAGCAGGGTCCGGGGGTATGGCTACACCTTC. It specifies CASRVRGYGYTF.

The rearrangement joins TRBV7-2 to TRBJ2-7; a possible D gene is TRBD1 (5 bases). Deletions cut 5 bases from V and 2 bases from J, with 13 bases between. CDR3 size: 14 residues. The V gene's germline CDR1 is SGHTA and CDR2 FQGNSA. CDR3: CASSPMTEAYEQYF. CDR3 nucleotides: TGTGCCAGCAGCCCCATGACAGAAGCCTACGAGCAGTACTTC.

This clone was counted a single time. This chain connects TRBV5-5 to TRBJ2-7; the D gene is possibly TRBD1 (5 bases). Germline V gene sequence: CDR1 SGHKS, CDR2 YYEKEE (reference sequence). The CDR3 covers 13 residues. Trimming took 3 bases from V and 6 from J, leaving 13 bases between them. The CDR3 loop reads CASSWTRVVEQYF. The DNA for the CDR3 is TGTGCCAGCAGCTGGACCAGGGTGGTCGAGCAGTACTTC.

The sample holds one count of this clone. The genes are TRBV5-6 and TRBJ2-2; TRBD1 aligns across 7 bases. Unmatched junction bases numbered 2, after V lost 2 bases and J lost 1 base. Germline V lookup: CDR1 SGHDT, CDR2 YYEEEE. This CDR3 is built from 15 residues. CDR3 amino acids: CASSLPGGNTGELFF. The DNA of the CDR3 is TGTGCCAGCAGCTTACCAGGGGGGAACACCGGGGAGCTGTTTTTT.

V gene TRBV7-6 combines with J gene TRBJ2-2; the D gene is possibly TRBD2 (7 bases). This CDR3 is 16 amino acids long. The germline V and J ends were trimmed by 3 bases and 7 bases, with 18 bases remaining between them. Germline values: CDR1 SGHVS, CDR2 FNYEAQ. The CDR3 region is CASSLVDGGPNGELFF. The CDR3 DNA reads as TGTGCCAGCAGCTTGGTCGACGGGGGGCCTAACGGGGAGCTGTTTTTT.

The chain has TRBV27 and TRBJ1-1; possibly TRBD1 for D (5 bases). Per the germline V gene, CDR1 is MNHEY and CDR2 is SMNVEV (reference sequence). Trimming stripped 4 bases from V and 8 bases from J, with 14 bases between. This CDR3 is 13 amino acids long. The CDR3 nucleotides read TGTGCCAGCAGTTCCACCACAGGAAGGGAAGCTTTCTTT. Translation: CASSSTTGREAFF.

This clone has only a few counts. This chain uses TRBV7-3 with TRBJ2-7; 8 bases line up with TRBD2. Per germline, CDR1 SGHTA and CDR2 FQGTGA. The V gene end was trimmed by 2 bases and the J gene end by 5 bases; junction bases not matched to a gene: 11. The CDR3 length is 16 residues. The CDR3 DNA reads TGTGCCAGCAGCTTAGGTCGGTCGGGGGGGCCGAACGAGCAGTACTTC. It specifies CASSLGRSGGPNEQYF. The full variable domain, its missing parts supplied by reference TRBV7-3 and TRBJ2-7, is GAGVSQTPSNKVTEKGKYVELRCDPISGHTALYWYRQSLGQGPEFLIYFQGTGAADDSGLPNDRFFAVRPEGSVSTLKIQRTERGDSAVYLCASSLGRSGGPNEQYFGPGTRLTVT.

The chain employs TRBV11-3 and TRBJ1-2, with 9 bases matching TRBD1. This CDR3 has 14 residues. After removal of 1 base from V and 10 bases from J, the junction contained 7 bases not matched to a gene. CDR1 SGHNT and CDR2 YENEEA come from the germline V gene. This chain's CDR3 is CASSLVAGTGSYTF. In DNA form, the CDR3 reads TGTGCCAGCAGCTTAGTGGCTGGGACAGGGTCCTACACCTTC.

The J gene is TRBJ2-5, the V gene TRBV27; 11 nucleotides align to TRBD2. The length of the CDR3 is 18 residues. The germline gives CDR1 MNHEY, CDR2 SMNVEV (reference sequence). V lost 3 bases and J lost 4; bases outside the gene matches: 13. The CDR3 loop is CASSLGARLAGMGETQYF. CDR3 sequence (DNA): TGTGCCAGCAGTTTGGGGGCCAGACTAGCGGGAATGGGAGAGACCCAGTACTTC.

J is TRBJ2-5 and V is TRBV27; TRBD1 aligns across 9 bases. The CDR3 has 19 residues. Per the germline V gene, CDR1 is MNHEY and CDR2 is SMNVEV (reference sequence). V was pared by 8 bases and J by 3 bases, with 22 bases of the junction left unmatched. CDR3 DNA: TGTGCCAGCGGAAGGTCGGGACAGGGCTTTGGGGAAGGTAAAGAGACCCAGTACTTC. This encodes CASGRSGQGFGEGKETQYF.

The CDR3 DNA reads TGTGCCAGCAGCAAAAAAAATGGGCGGGGGCAGGGGAGGCATAATTCACCCCTCCACTTT. Its translation: CASSKKNGRGQGRHNSPLHF. The chain employs TRBV21-1 and TRBJ1-6. TRBV21-1 is deemed a pseudogene. This CDR3 spans 20 amino acids.

The chain carries TRBV2 and TRBJ2-5, with 7 bases matching TRBD1. This CDR3 spans 15 amino acids. V lost 2 bases to trimming and J lost 1 base; unmatched junction nucleotides: 4. CDR1 and CDR2 from the germline V gene are SNHLY and FYNNEI. Here the CDR3 reads CASSESGTAQETQYF. CDR3 in DNA: TGTGCCAGCAGTGAAAGTGGGACAGCCCAAGAGACCCAGTACTTC.

The chain links TRBV2 to TRBJ1-2; D is uncertain. The CDR3 length is 15 residues. V dropped 6 bases and J dropped 2 bases, with 16 bases sitting between them. Germline assignment: CDR1 SNHLY and CDR2 FYNNEI. CDR3 sequence reads: CASSTNNLRNYGYTF. The DNA of the CDR3 is TGTGCCAGCAGCACTAACAATTTGCGGAACTATGGCTACACCTTC.